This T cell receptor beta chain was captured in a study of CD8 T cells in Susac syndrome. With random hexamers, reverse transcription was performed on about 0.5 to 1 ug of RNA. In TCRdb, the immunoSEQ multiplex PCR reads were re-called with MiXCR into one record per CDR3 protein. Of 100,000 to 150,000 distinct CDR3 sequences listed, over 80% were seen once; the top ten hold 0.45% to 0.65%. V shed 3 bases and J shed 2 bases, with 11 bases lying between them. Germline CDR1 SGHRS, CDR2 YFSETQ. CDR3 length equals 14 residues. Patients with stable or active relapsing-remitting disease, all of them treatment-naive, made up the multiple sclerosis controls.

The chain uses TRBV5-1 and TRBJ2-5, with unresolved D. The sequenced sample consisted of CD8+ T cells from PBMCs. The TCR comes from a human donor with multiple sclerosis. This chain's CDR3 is CASSWLNSQETQYF. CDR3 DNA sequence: TGCGCCAGCAGCTGGTTAAACAGTCAAGAGACCCAGTACTTC.